These 21 T cell receptor beta chains originate from one sample sequenced in a study of T cell repertoires in cytomegalovirus infection (dated by TCRdb to the late 2010s). The sample was run on an Illumina HiSeq 1500. TCRdb reprocessed the public reads (quality trimming at Q25 with fastp, clone calling with MiXCR) and kept in-frame beta chains. Rows matching on CDR3 protein sequence are summarized as one entry with the most common DNA and genes. In all, the sample holds a few hundred thousand distinct CDR3 sequences, and over 35% of those were seen once. Of the sample, around 48% is held by the ten largest clones. The sample's treatment or condition, from its label and the paper: in vitro stimulation with specific CMV peptide epitopes to enrich CMV-specific T cells. Their antigen targets remain unknown. The sample was cultured PBMCs, taken from culture after CMV antigen stimulation. These receptors were collected from a human donor in good health (CMV status not recorded). Some clones in this sample may be carry-over from other donors' samples.

The chain carries TRBV19 and TRBJ2-5; D possibly corresponds to TRBD2 (7 bases). The V gene's germline CDR1 is LNHDA and CDR2 SQIVND (reference sequence). The CDR3 sequence is 16 residues long. V lost 5 bases and J 2 bases, leaving 18 bases between the germline ends. CDR3 sequence: CASSAPGRGPQETQYF. The CDR3 DNA reads as TGTGCCAGTAGTGCCCCCGGGCGGGGGCCACAAGAGACCCAGTACTTC.

This clonotype was seen a few times. V and J are TRBV19 and TRBJ1-2; TRBD1 agrees at 9 bases. This CDR3 has 13 residues. Germline V lookup: CDR1 LNHDA, CDR2 SQIVND (reference sequence). The junction had 4 bases not matched to a gene; V was cut back by 5 bases and J by 6 bases. The CDR3 DNA follows: TGTGCCAGTAGTGCTGGACAGGGGAATGGCTACACCTTC. Protein product: CASSAGQGNGYTF.

The chain couples TRBV4-2 to TRBJ1-2, with unresolved D. The ends were cut back, 0 bases at V and 2 bases at J, with 7 bases in the middle. Per the germline V gene, CDR1 is LGHNA and CDR2 is YNFKEQ. The CDR3 sequence is 14 residues long. Here the CDR3 DNA reads TGTGCCAGCAGCCAAGAAGCCAGAAACTATGGCTACACCTTC. Translated: CASSQEARNYGYTF.

The chain employs TRBV10-3 and TRBJ2-2, with D possibly matching TRBD1 (6 bases). There are 16 residues in the CDR3. V was trimmed by 2 bases and J by 2 bases, leaving 12 bases between them. The germline gives CDR1 ENHRY, CDR2 SYGVKD. Written as DNA, the CDR3 is TGTGCCATCAGTGAGAACCGGGACACAAACACCGGGGAGCTGTTTTTT. Its translation is CAISENRDTNTGELFF.

This chain joins TRBV7-8 and TRBJ2-1; D call uncertain. The CDR3 loop spans 13 amino acids. Germline CDR1 and CDR2: SGHVS and FQNEAQ. The V end lost 2 bases, the J end lost 7 bases, and 9 bases lay between the germline ends. The CDR3 sequence is CASSLLLDNEQFF. CDR3 nucleotides: TGTGCCAGCAGCTTATTACTTGATAATGAGCAGTTCTTC.

The chain recombines TRBV5-1 with TRBJ2-2; D not certain. CDR1 is SGHRS, CDR2 YFSETQ, per germline. The CDR3 runs 14 residues. The germline V and J ends were trimmed by 2 bases and 4 bases, with 9 bases remaining between them. Here the CDR3 reads CASSLKPSTGELFF. For the CDR3, the DNA is TGCGCCAGCAGCTTAAAACCGTCCACCGGGGAGCTGTTTTTT.

Note on this clonotype: One end of the junction fails to match germline, which may point to a read error. The chain recombines TRBV7-8 with TRBJ2-3; a possible D gene is TRBD2 (6 bases). This CDR3 region has 17 residues. From germline, CDR1 is SGHVS and CDR2 FQNEAQ. The CDR3 DNA follows: TGTGCCAGCAGCTTAGCCCGGCTAGCGTTTGACACAGATACGCAGTGTTTT. Protein: CASSLARLAFDTDTQCF.

The chain joins TRBV4-3 to TRBJ2-1; maybe TRBD1 (6 bases). The V gene lost 0 bases and the J gene lost 6 bases, with 27 bases spanning the gap. Per the germline V gene, CDR1 is LGHNA and CDR2 is YSLEER. This CDR3 contains 20 residues. CDR3 protein: CASSQDHPALRGRLPNEQFF. CDR3 coding DNA: TGCGCCAGCAGCCAAGACCATCCGGCCTTAAGGGGGAGACTACCCAATGAGCAGTTCTTC.

The rearrangement uses TRBV11-2 and TRBJ2-5; TRBD1 agrees at 7 bases. In germline, CDR1 is SGHAT, CDR2 FQNNGV. The CDR3 totals 16 residues. The J segment lost 1 base and the V segment lost 6 bases, leaving 11 bases of the junction unmatched. CDR3 amino acids: CASSQNRDRSQETQYF. The CDR3 DNA reads TGTGCCAGCAGTCAGAACCGGGACAGAAGCCAAGAGACCCAGTACTTC.

The rearrangement joins TRBV7-2 to TRBJ2-7, with D uncertain. Between the trimmed V and J ends, which lost 4 bases and 0 bases, there was a span of 10 bases. Per the germline V gene, CDR1 is SGHTA and CDR2 is FQGNSA. This CDR3 has 14 amino acids. The CDR3 here is CASSSDGLSYEQYF. The CDR3 bases are TGTGCCAGCAGCTCTGACGGCCTCTCCTACGAGCAGTACTTC.

J is TRBJ2-3 and V is TRBV4-2; 10 nucleotides align to TRBD2. This CDR3 spans 16 amino acids. Germline CDR1 is LGHNA and CDR2 is YNFKEQ. Trimming removed 4 bases from V and 2 bases from J; junction bases left unmatched: 6. CDR3 sequence reads: CASSLGTSEYTDTQYF. The CDR3 DNA reads as TGTGCCAGCAGCCTAGGGACTAGCGAGTACACAGATACGCAGTATTTT.

The chain couples TRBV28 to TRBJ2-1, with 10 bases that match TRBD2. The CDR3 length is 13 residues. V shed 7 bases, J shed 8 bases, and the junction held 5 bases outside the gene matches. CDR1 and CDR2 (germline): MDHEN, SYDVKM. The CDR3 sequence: CASKVAGGHEQFF. In nucleotides, the CDR3 is TGTGCCAGCAAGGTAGCGGGAGGCCATGAGCAGTTCTTC.

The V call is TRBV5-4, the J call TRBJ2-1, with TRBD2 as a possible D gene (7 bases). The germline V gene has CDR1 SGHNT and CDR2 YYREEE (reference sequence). The CDR3 consists of 17 residues. Trimming left V 0 bases short and J 7 bases short, with 20 bases between. CDR3 region: CASSLGGGAYDGNEQFF. DNA of the CDR3: TGTGCCAGCAGCTTGGGAGGGGGGGCTTATGATGGTAATGAGCAGTTCTTC.

The rearrangement joins TRBV12-5 to TRBJ2-1, with 7 bases matching TRBD2. This CDR3 spans 16 amino acids. With V trimmed by 3 bases and J by 2 bases, 7 bases remained unmatched. CDR1 is LGHNT and CDR2 is FRNRAP in the germline V gene. CDR3 nucleotide sequence: TGTGCTAGTGGTTTCCGAGCGGGATACACCTACAATGAGCAGTTCTTC. It codes for CASGFRAGYTYNEQFF.

This clonotype was seen a few times. The chain uses TRBV6-1 and TRBJ1-2; no clear D. The CDR3 totals 15 residues. Germline lookup yields CDR1 MNHNS and CDR2 SASEGT. V lost 11 bases, J lost 3 bases, and 22 bases lay in between. The CDR3, as DNA: TGTGCCGCCTCTGATGGACCCACAAGGGACTATGGCTACACCTTC. Protein product: CAASDGPTRDYGYTF.

This clonotype has more than one count but fewer than ten. The CDR3 loop reads CASGGGQGASTEAFF. CDR3 DNA: TGTGCCAGCGGCGGGGGACAGGGGGCGAGCACTGAAGCTTTCTTT. The V call is TRBV28, the J call TRBJ1-1, with 12 bases identical to TRBD1. J was trimmed by 4 bases and V by 8 bases; bases with no gene match: 8. Germline CDR1 reads MDHEN; CDR2 reads SYDVKM. The CDR3 covers 15 residues.

The J gene is TRBJ2-5, the V gene TRBV7-9; 7 nucleotides align to TRBD1. V lost 5 bases and J lost 1; bases outside the gene matches: 7. Germline V gives CDR1 SEHNR, CDR2 FQNEAQ (reference sequence). The CDR3 covers 15 residues. In nucleotides, the CDR3 is TGTGCCAGCAGCCCAACAGGGACAGTCCAAGAGACCCAGTACTTC. Translated: CASSPTGTVQETQYF.

The chain uses TRBV7-8 and TRBJ1-4; D is ambiguous. This CDR3 comprises 14 residues. CDR1 is SGHVS and CDR2 is FQNEAQ in the germline V gene. The germline V and J ends were trimmed by 2 bases and 5 bases, with 9 bases remaining between them. CDR3: CASSLRRRNEKLFF. The CDR3 DNA is TGTGCCAGCAGCTTACGGCGGCGCAATGAAAAACTGTTTTTT.

This rearrangement joins TRBV5-4 to TRBJ2-1; possibly TRBD2 for D (7 bases). CDR3 length: 15 residues. With 6 bases removed from V and 6 bases from J, the gap between germline ends came to 19 bases. Germline CDR1 and CDR2: SGHNT and YYREEE (reference sequence). CDR3 sequence: CASKRGGREVNEQFF. CDR3 coding DNA: TGTGCCAGCAAAAGGGGGGGCAGGGAGGTCAATGAGCAGTTCTTC.

The genes are TRBV19 and TRBJ1-1, with D maybe TRBD1 (5 bases). This CDR3 has 11 residues. Trimming took off 10 bases at V and 6 bases at J, with 12 bases between the two ends. Per the germline V gene, CDR1 is LNHDA and CDR2 is SQIVND (reference sequence). CDR3 amino acids: CATFRGAEAFF. The CDR3 DNA is TGTGCCACCTTCCGGGGCGCTGAAGCTTTCTTT. Full variable domain (missing parts from reference TRBV19 and TRBJ1-1): DGGITQSPKYLFRKEGQNVTLSCEQNLNHDAMYWYRQDPGQGLRLIYYSQIVNDFQKGDIAEGYSVSREKKESFPLTVTSAQKNPTAFYLCATFRGAEAFFGQGTRLTVV.

The sample holds many counts of this clonotype. The rearrangement links TRBV4-1 to TRBJ1-2; D remains unclear. Trimming stripped 4 bases from V and 6 bases from J, with 12 bases between. CDR3 length: 13 residues. Germline V gene data show CDR1 as MGHRA and CDR2 as YSYEKL. In DNA, the CDR3 is TGCGCCAGCAGCCCCCCGTCCGGAGATGGCTACACCTTC. It specifies CASSPPSGDGYTF.